This T cell receptor (beta chain) derives from a study of radiation and T cells in renal cell carcinoma. CDR1 and CDR2 from the germline V gene are GTSNPN and SVGIG (reference sequence). V lost 2 bases, J lost 4 bases, and 3 bases stayed unmatched. The CDR3 covers 14 residues. TCRdb's table, derived via immunoSEQ multiplex PCR, lists solely in-frame clones and lacks some. The sample lists 100,000 to 150,000 clones, roughly 91% occurring once. Specified time point: blood 2 weeks post-SBRT. Treatment specified: 15 Gy SBRT to primary tumor, nephrectomy 4 weeks later. Blood was sampled at baseline, 2 weeks and 4 weeks after SBRT. Clear cell pathology was present in this patient's renal cell carcinoma. Study results and limitations: Top tumor clonotypes rose in blood 2 weeks post-radiation, then contracted.

Points on this clone: Its target is unknown.

This sequence was found in a woman aged 70-85 years with renal cell carcinoma. The sequences come from blood, collected from a patient whose treatment included radiotherapy and nephrectomy. V is TRBV30 and J is TRBJ1-5, with 9 bases that match TRBD1. In DNA, the CDR3 is TGTGCCTGGAGTACAGGGGGCCGGAATCAGCCCCAGCATTTT. Encoded protein: CAWSTGGRNQPQHF.